These 31 T cell receptor beta chains originate from one sample sequenced in a study of T-cell reconstitution after alpha-beta-depleted transplantation in children. A library of TCRbeta sequences, prepared with unique molecular identifiers, was generated. TCRdb passed the PCR reads through MiXCR, listing each CDR3 protein once. Of roughly 400,000 distinct CDR3 sequences in the sample, approximately 20% were seen once. Source: PBMCs from the stem cell graft donor, taken from the stem cell graft. All receptors come from a human donor who donated a stem cell graft to a child with acute myeloid leukemia.

The chain uses TRBV5-1 and TRBJ2-7; 7 bases map to TRBD1. The CDR3 is 13 amino acids. Germline-derived CDR1 and CDR2 are SGHRS and YFSETQ. The V segment lost 10 bases and the J segment 5 bases; nucleotides outside the gene matches: 12. The CDR3 region is CAGNRGKYHEQYF. CDR3 coding DNA: TGCGCCGGGAACAGGGGCAAGTACCACGAGCAGTACTTC.

In its sample, this clonotype was seen once. The chain is built from TRBV6-2 or TRBV6-3 and TRBJ2-2; the match to TRBD2 covers 13 bases. This CDR3 has 17 amino acids. V shed 5 bases, J shed 4 bases, and the junction held 7 bases outside the gene matches. Germline CDR1 MNHEY, CDR2 SVGEGT. The CDR3 DNA follows: TGTGCCAGCAGTCCAAGGACTAGCGGGAGTGGCACCGGGGAGCTGTTTTTT. Translation gives CASSPRTSGSGTGELFF.

The gene calls are TRBV15 and TRBJ2-5; D is ambiguous. In germline, CDR1 is LNHNV, CDR2 YYDKDF (reference sequence). The V gene lost 0 bases and the J gene lost 6 bases, with 5 bases spanning the gap. The CDR3 covers 12 residues. CDR3 nucleotide sequence: TGTGCCACCAGCAGAGATCGACAGACCCAGTACTTC. This gives the protein CATSRDRQTQYF.

This clonotype was counted ten times or more. The chain employs TRBV11-3 and TRBJ2-1; 9 bases match TRBD2. J gave up 8 bases and V 4 bases, and 9 bases lay outside the gene matches. Germline CDR1 is SGHNT and CDR2 is YENEEA. The CDR3 extends over 15 amino acids. CDR3 amino acids: CASSYYSGRGDEQFF. The DNA of the CDR3 is TGTGCCAGCAGCTACTATAGCGGGAGAGGGGATGAGCAGTTCTTC. The full variable domain, completed using reference TRBV11-3 and TRBJ2-1, is EAGVVQSPRYKIIEKKQPVAFWCNPISGHNTLYWYLQNLGQGPELLIRYENEEAVDDSQLPKDRFSAERLKGVDSTLKIQPAELGDSAVYLCASSYYSGRGDEQFFGPGTRLTVL.

This chain uses TRBV27 with TRBJ2-7; 7 bases match TRBD1. This CDR3 has 15 amino acids. Germline V gene sequence: CDR1 MNHEY, CDR2 SMNVEV (reference sequence). The ends lost 6 bases at V and 0 bases at J; junction bases unmatched: 8. The CDR3 DNA reads TGTGCCAGCAGCCCCACAGGGGTTGGCTCCTACGAGCAGTACTTC. Its translation is CASSPTGVGSYEQYF.

This chain links TRBV24-1 with TRBJ2-1; 7 bases fit TRBD2. The germline V gene has CDR1 KGHDR and CDR2 SFDVKD. V was clipped by 3 bases and J by 2 bases; unmatched bases: 0. The CDR3 is made up of 14 amino acids. For the CDR3, the DNA is TGTGCCACCAGTGATGGGACTACCTACAATGAGCAGTTCTTC. Protein sequence: CATSDGTTYNEQFF.

This chain connects TRBV29-1 to TRBJ1-2; 11 bases agree with TRBD1. The V segment lost 4 bases and the J segment 4 bases; nucleotides outside the gene matches: 11. Germline V gives CDR1 SQVTM, CDR2 ANQGSEA. The length of the CDR3 is 16 residues. CDR3 residues: CSVVRWTGGGIYGYTF. CDR3 nucleotides: TGCAGCGTTGTGAGGTGGACAGGGGGCGGAATCTATGGCTACACCTTC. The whole variable domain, remainder taken from reference TRBV29-1 and TRBJ1-2, is SAVISQKPSRDICQRGTSLTIQCQVDSQVTMMFWYRQQPGQSLTLIATANQGSEATYESGFVIDKFPISRPNLTFSTLTVSNMSPEDSSIYLCSVVRWTGGGIYGYTFGSGTRLTVV.

The gene calls are TRBV20-1 and TRBJ2-1; D may be TRBD1 or TRBD2 (5 bases each). V lost 7 bases to trimming and J lost 0 bases, with 13 bases between them. This CDR3 region has 14 residues. Germline assignment: CDR1 DFQATT and CDR2 SNEGSKA (reference sequence). The CDR3 loop is CSVRDASSYNEQFF. The CDR3 nucleotides are TGCAGTGTCCGGGACGCCAGCTCCTACAATGAGCAGTTCTTC.

This clonotype was detected a few times. CDR3: CSARSDRLPTGELFF. CDR3 DNA sequence: TGCAGTGCTAGATCCGACAGGTTGCCCACCGGGGAGCTGTTTTTT. The V gene is TRBV20-1, the J gene TRBJ2-2; the D gene is possibly TRBD1 (6 bases). Germline V lookup: CDR1 DFQATT, CDR2 SNEGSKA (reference sequence). This CDR3 spans 15 amino acids. Trimming pared 2 bases from V and 4 bases from J, leaving 14 bases between.

The V gene is TRBV7-9, the J gene TRBJ2-1; 15 bases agree with TRBD2. This CDR3 comprises 16 residues. Germline values: CDR1 SEHNR, CDR2 FQNEAQ (reference sequence). The V and J ends lost 5 bases and 12 bases, in that order; junction bases with no gene match: 11. The CDR3: CASSPRQGLAGGGQFF. CDR3 sequence (DNA): TGTGCCAGCAGCCCTCGACAGGGACTAGCGGGAGGAGGGCAGTTCTTC.

This clonotype was seen a single time. Relative to the germline gene, one junction end is altered; a read error may explain this. V is TRBV13 and J is TRBJ2-2; the D is unclear. CDR3 length equals 13 residues. Germline values: CDR1 PRHDT, CDR2 FYEKMQ (reference sequence). The CDR3 reads CAISDKSAGELFF. As DNA, the CDR3 is TGTGCCATCAGCGACAAGTCTGCCGGGGAGCTGTTTTTT.

The chain uses TRBV2 and TRBJ1-2, with 9 nucleotides matching TRBD1. The germline V gene has CDR1 SNHLY and CDR2 FYNNEI. Trimming at V came to 7 bases and at J to 2 bases, leaving 8 bases not matched to a gene. The CDR3 consists of 15 residues. CDR3: CASIGGTGTNYGYTF. CDR3 nucleotides: TGTGCCAGCATCGGGGGGACAGGGACCAACTATGGCTACACCTTC.

This chain uses TRBV28 with TRBJ2-3, with D maybe TRBD2 (5 bases). The ends were cut back, 11 bases at V and 0 bases at J, with 12 bases in the middle. Germline loops: CDR1 MDHEN, CDR2 SYDVKM. The CDR3 has 13 amino acids. CDR3 loop: CAAERQSTDTQYF. Here the CDR3 DNA reads TGTGCCGCCGAGCGGCAGAGCACAGATACGCAGTATTTT.

This chain links TRBV30 with TRBJ2-1; D remains unclear. Germline V gene sequence: CDR1 GTSNPN, CDR2 SVGIG (reference sequence). CDR3 length: 16 amino acids. V lost 1 base and J 7 bases, leaving 20 bases between the germline ends. The CDR3 is CAWSAARASRGNEQFF. CDR3 bases: TGTGCCTGGAGTGCCGCTCGGGCTAGTAGAGGAAATGAGCAGTTCTTC.

This clonotype was found a few times. V gene TRBV20-1 combines with J gene TRBJ2-2; D is uncertain. Germline V gene data show CDR1 as DFQATT and CDR2 as SNEGSKA (reference sequence). This CDR3 is built from 13 residues. Trimming removed 7 bases from V and 4 bases from J, with 13 bases in between. The CDR3 region is CSVNPTATGELFF. CDR3 nucleotides: TGCAGTGTCAATCCGACGGCCACCGGGGAGCTGTTTTTT.

The gene calls are TRBV19 and TRBJ1-1; no definite D call. CDR1 LNHDA and CDR2 SQIVND come from the germline V gene (reference sequence). The CDR3 spans 13 residues. Trimming shortened V by 1 base and J by 4 bases, and 7 bases separated the two germline ends. The CDR3 sequence is CASSIVGGTEAFF. As DNA, the CDR3 is TGTGCCAGTAGTATAGTAGGTGGCACTGAAGCTTTCTTT.

This clonotype was observed many times. The gene calls are TRBV7-9 and TRBJ2-7; a possible D gene is TRBD1 (5 bases). The CDR3 is made up of 14 amino acids. Per germline, CDR1 SEHNR and CDR2 FQNEAQ (reference sequence). V was cut by 2 bases and J by 0 bases, with 8 bases left in between. The DNA for the CDR3 is TGTGCCAGCAGCTTATCGACAGTCTCCTACGAGCAGTACTTC. Protein sequence: CASSLSTVSYEQYF.

This rearrangement joins TRBV5-1 to TRBJ2-5; 8 positions agree with TRBD2. Losses at the gene ends were 3 bases for V and 5 bases for J; bases not matched to a gene: 12. The CDR3 is 16 residues long. Germline CDR1 SGHRS, CDR2 YFSETQ. CDR3 coding DNA: TGCGCCAGCAGCTCTAAGGAGCGGGAGATTCCGGAGACCCAGTACTTC. Its protein is CASSSKEREIPETQYF.

The chain is built from TRBV5-1 and TRBJ2-3; the D gene is possibly TRBD1 (7 bases). The germline V gene has CDR1 SGHRS and CDR2 YFSETQ. V was shortened by 0 bases and J by 4 bases, with 18 bases between the two germline ends. This CDR3 comprises 17 residues. The CDR3 region has the DNA TGCGCCAGCAGCTTGGGTCAGGGGGGACGCTCCCCAGATACGCAGTATTTT. Its translation: CASSLGQGGRSPDTQYF.

Turning to this clonotype: A much larger clone lies a single base off, so this may be a read error. This sequence joins TRBV5-2 and TRBJ2-1; the listed D gene, TRBD1, was not tested against the DNA. TRBV5-2 is tagged as a pseudogene. CDR3 length equals 13 residues. The CDR3 loop reads CASKRDWGFGQFF. In DNA, the CDR3 is TGTGCCAGCAAACGGGACTGGGGTTTTGGGCAGTTCTTC.

The chain uses TRBV25-1 and TRBJ2-3; a weak D match, TRBD1 (6 bases). The germline V gene has CDR1 MGHDK and CDR2 SYGVNS. The CDR3 contains 18 residues. Deletions cut 2 bases from V and 3 bases from J, with 21 bases between. The CDR3 DNA is TGTGCCAGCAGTGAAACGAGTAAAAGGACAGCCGCGACAGATACGCAGTATTTT. This codes for CASSETSKRTAATDTQYF.

This chain connects TRBV5-1 to TRBJ2-1; possible D gene TRBD1, 6 bases. V gave up 2 bases and J gave up 13 bases, with 10 bases separating them. Germline V gene sequence: CDR1 SGHRS, CDR2 YFSETQ. The CDR3 is 11 residues long. Written as DNA, the CDR3 is TGCGCCAGCAGCTTAACAGGGTTACAGTTCTTC. This sequence encodes CASSLTGLQFF.

The chain recombines TRBV5-6 with TRBJ2-7; D gene unclear. Germline lookup yields CDR1 SGHDT and CDR2 YYEEEE. Trimming took off 1 base at V and 2 bases at J, with 7 bases between the two ends. The CDR3 is made up of 13 amino acids. The CDR3 coding sequence is TGTGCCAGCAGCTTGTATGCCCCCTACGAGCAGTACTTC. Translating gives CASSLYAPYEQYF. The variable domain in full, with the rest retrieved from reference TRBV5-6 and TRBJ2-7, is DAGVTQSPTHLIKTRGQQVTLRCSPKSGHDTVSWYQQALGQGPQFIFQYYEEEERQRGNFPDRFSGHQFPNYSSELNVNALLLGDSALYLCASSLYAPYEQYFGPGTRLTVT.

The J gene is TRBJ2-1, the V gene TRBV9; D unresolved. This CDR3 is built from 15 residues. Germline values: CDR1 SGDLS, CDR2 YYNGEE. V gave up 3 bases and J gave up 7 bases, with 17 bases separating them. The chain's CDR3 is CASSESPTHGNEQFF. DNA of the CDR3: TGTGCCAGCAGCGAGTCCCCTACCCATGGGAATGAGCAGTTCTTC.

V is TRBV28 and J is TRBJ2-1; a possible D gene is TRBD1 (5 bases). V lost 7 bases, J lost 7 bases, and 14 bases lay in between. The germline gives CDR1 MDHEN, CDR2 SYDVKM. The CDR3 has 13 residues. CDR3 residues: CASMGLGVNEQFF. CDR3 coding DNA: TGTGCCAGCATGGGGCTAGGGGTGAATGAGCAGTTCTTC.

The sample holds many counts of this clonotype. This chain connects TRBV20-1 to TRBJ1-4; no clear D. This CDR3 is 16 amino acids long. CDR1 and CDR2 from the germline V gene are DFQATT and SNEGSKA (reference sequence). V lost 1 base and J 3 bases, leaving 15 bases between the germline ends. CDR3 residues: CSARVPKAESNEKLFF. Written as DNA, the CDR3 is TGCAGTGCTAGAGTCCCGAAGGCAGAGTCTAATGAAAAACTGTTTTTT.

The V and J genes are TRBV6-5 and TRBJ2-7, with D unclear. The germline V and J ends were trimmed by 3 bases and 2 bases, with 11 bases remaining between them. Germline V lookup: CDR1 MNHEY, CDR2 SVGAGI. The CDR3 covers 14 residues. CDR3 coding DNA: TGTGCCAGCAGTTATGATCTAGATGCCTACGAGCAGTACTTC. Encoded protein: CASSYDLDAYEQYF.

This chain's CDR3 is CAWSVAVQGEAFF. CDR3 DNA sequence: TGTGCCTGGAGTGTAGCGGTGCAGGGGGAAGCTTTCTTT. The chain employs TRBV30 and TRBJ1-1; tentatively, D is TRBD1 (6 bases). Trimming removed 0 bases from V and 8 bases from J, with 13 bases in between. Germline V CDR1 and CDR2: GTSNPN, SVGIG (reference sequence). CDR3 length: 13 residues.

This clonotype was observed many times. J is TRBJ1-5 and V is TRBV20-1; 8 bases line up with TRBD1. The CDR3 is 14 residues long. With V trimmed by 6 bases and J by 2 bases, 6 bases remained unmatched. Per the germline V gene, CDR1 is DFQATT and CDR2 is SNEGSKA (reference sequence). CDR3 sequence (DNA): TGCAGTGCATACAGGGGGAACCGCAATCAGCCCCAGCATTTT. The encoded protein is CSAYRGNRNQPQHF.

This chain uses TRBV3-1 with TRBJ2-3; TRBD2 matches 7 bases. V trimming: 4 bases; J trimming: 0 bases; junction bases outside the gene matches: 7. Germline V gene lookup returns CDR1 LGHDT and CDR2 YNNKEL (reference sequence). The CDR3 extends over 16 amino acids. The CDR3 DNA is TGTGCCAGCAGCCCAATAGGGACTATCAGCACAGATACGCAGTATTTT. This codes for CASSPIGTISTDTQYF.

The chain couples TRBV10-2 to TRBJ2-1; TRBD2 aligns across 8 bases. J lost 7 bases, V lost 4 bases, and 3 bases had no gene match. CDR1 is WSHSY and CDR2 is SAAADI in the germline V gene. This CDR3 comprises 13 residues. This CDR3 is CASSGASGNEQFF. The CDR3 DNA reads TGCGCCAGCAGTGGGGCTAGCGGGAATGAGCAGTTCTTC.